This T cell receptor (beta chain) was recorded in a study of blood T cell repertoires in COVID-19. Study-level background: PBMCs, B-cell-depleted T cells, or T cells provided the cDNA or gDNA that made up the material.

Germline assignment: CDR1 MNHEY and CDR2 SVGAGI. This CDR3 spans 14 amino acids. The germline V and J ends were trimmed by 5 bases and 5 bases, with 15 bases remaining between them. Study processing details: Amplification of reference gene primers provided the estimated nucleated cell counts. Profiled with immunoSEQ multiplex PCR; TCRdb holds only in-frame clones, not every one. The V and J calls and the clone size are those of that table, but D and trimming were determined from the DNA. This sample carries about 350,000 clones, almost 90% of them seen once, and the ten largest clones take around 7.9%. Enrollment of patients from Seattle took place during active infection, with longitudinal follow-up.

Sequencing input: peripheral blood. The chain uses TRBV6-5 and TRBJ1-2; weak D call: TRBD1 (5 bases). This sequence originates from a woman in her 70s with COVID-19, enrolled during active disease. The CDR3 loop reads CASSLLSGTYGYTF. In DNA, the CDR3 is TGTGCCAGCAGTCTTCTCTCAGGGACTTATGGCTACACCTTC.